The 22 T cell receptor beta chains listed next were all sequenced from one sample in a study of T cell responses to AZD1222 COVID-19 vaccine (dated by TCRdb to the early 2020s). Per the publication, the time point label means: baseline before first vaccination. The treatment or condition tag for this specimen amounts to: meningococcal conjugate vaccine given as trial control. The library was produced with the immunoSEQ multiplex PCR assay. This immuneACCESS table, as held by TCRdb, lists in-frame sequences with V and J called but not all clones. Of the missing ones, under half trace to an unresolved V gene in checked studies; the others have no known cause. The sample table records roughly 160,000 clones; just over 90% of these occur just once. The ten largest clones capture 4% to 5.5% of the sample. The material was peripheral blood, obtained on day 0 of MenACWY control vaccination. These receptors all stem from an adult in good health.

The gene calls are TRBV5-1 and TRBJ2-2; tentatively, D is TRBD2 (6 bases). The CDR3 length is 15 residues. V dropped 2 bases and J dropped 3 bases, with 11 bases sitting between them. Germline-derived CDR1 and CDR2 are SGHRS and YFSETQ. The CDR3 DNA is TGCGCCAGCAGCTTTACTGCGGGATACACCGGGGAGCTGTTTTTT. The encoded protein is CASSFTAGYTGELFF. Full variable domain (missing parts from reference TRBV5-1 and TRBJ2-2): KAGVTQTPRYLIKTRGQQVTLSCSPISGHRSVSWYQQTPGQGLQFLFEYFSETQRNKGNFPGRFSGRQFSNSRSEMNVSTLELGDSALYLCASSFTAGYTGELFFGEGSRLTVL.

This clone was counted a single time. The chain links TRBV4-3 to TRBJ2-7; D is possibly TRBD1 or TRBD2 (5 bases each). The CDR3 loop spans 18 amino acids. The germline CDR1 and CDR2 sequences are LGHNA and YSLEER. V was shortened by 0 bases and J by 3 bases, with 21 bases between the two germline ends. CDR3 sequence: CASSQDRDRGERYYEQYF. The DNA for the CDR3 is TGCGCCAGCAGCCAAGATAGGGACCGCGGTGAAAGGTACTACGAGCAGTACTTC.

The rearrangement joins TRBV19 to TRBJ1-2; 9 bases are shared with TRBD1. The length of the CDR3 is 17 residues. Germline V CDR1 and CDR2: LNHDA, SQIVND (reference sequence). Trimming at V came to 4 bases and at J to 2 bases, leaving 11 bases not matched to a gene. The CDR3 DNA reads TGTGCCAGTAGTACAGCCGGGACAGGGAGATCGAACTATGGCTACACCTTC. Residues: CASSTAGTGRSNYGYTF.

The rearrangement joins TRBV6-5 to TRBJ2-1, with 7 bases fitting TRBD1. Germline CDR1 and CDR2: MNHEY and SVGAGI. The trim removed 6 bases at V and 4 bases at J, leaving 9 bases unmatched. The CDR3 contains 15 residues. Written as DNA, the CDR3 is TGTGCCAGCAGAACACAGGGGCCAGCTTACAATGAGCAGTTCTTC. This sequence encodes CASRTQGPAYNEQFF.

This clone is a singleton in its sample. This sequence joins TRBV15 and TRBJ2-7; 9 nucleotides match TRBD1. The germline V gene encodes CDR1 LNHNV and CDR2 YYDKDF (reference sequence). This CDR3 has 14 amino acids. After removal of 4 bases from V and 5 bases from J, the junction contained 6 bases not matched to a gene. CDR3: CATSTRDRDHEQYF. CDR3 bases: TGTGCCACCAGCACCAGGGACAGGGACCACGAGCAGTACTTC.

The chain combines TRBV3-1 (or the pseudogene TRBV3-2) with TRBJ1-1; 8 bases align to TRBD1. There are 13 residues in the CDR3. Trimming cost V 4 bases and J 4 bases; bases outside gene matches: 2. The germline CDR1 and CDR2 sequences are LGHDT and YNNKEL (reference sequence). The CDR3 sequence: CASSLDRGTEAFF. The CDR3 bases are TGTGCCAGCAGCCTTGACAGGGGCACTGAAGCTTTCTTT.

The V call is TRBV29-1, the J call TRBJ2-3; either TRBD1 or TRBD2 may fit D (5 bases each). The CDR3 totals 13 residues. Germline V gene lookup returns CDR1 SQVTM and CDR2 ANQGSEA. Trimming stripped 6 bases from V and 2 bases from J, with 12 bases between. The CDR3 DNA reads TGCAGCGTGGCCGGGACCGACACAGATACGCAGTATTTT. Its protein product is CSVAGTDTDTQYF.

V usage is TRBV6-5 and J usage is TRBJ1-2; 7 nucleotides match TRBD1. This CDR3 is built from 13 residues. The germline gives CDR1 MNHEY, CDR2 SVGAGI. V lost 5 bases to trimming and J lost 2 bases; unmatched junction nucleotides: 2. Written as DNA, the CDR3 is TGTGCCAGCAGTCAGACAGGGAACTATGGCTACACCTTC. Translating gives CASSQTGNYGYTF.

V and J are TRBV11-2 and TRBJ1-5; no definite D call. CDR1 is SGHAT, CDR2 FQNNGV, per germline. The CDR3 has 15 amino acids. V shed 1 base and J shed 3 bases, with 10 bases lying between them. The CDR3 nucleotides are TGTGCCAGCAGCTTAGGTGGGCACCCCAATCAGCCCCAGCATTTT. Translating it yields CASSLGGHPNQPQHF. Complete variable domain (other parts from reference TRBV11-2 and TRBJ1-5): EAGVAQSPRYKIIEKRQSVAFWCNPISGHATLYWYQQILGQGPKLLIQFQNNGVVDDSQLPKDRFSAERLKGVDSTLKIQPAKLEDSAVYLCASSLGGHPNQPQHFGDGTRLSIL.

The V call is TRBV4-3, the J call TRBJ1-1; no clear D. This CDR3 has 15 residues. From germline, CDR1 is LGHNA and CDR2 YSLEER. V gave up 4 bases and J gave up 1 base, with 13 bases separating them. The CDR3 DNA is TGCGCCAGCAGCCTCGACTCAATGCGGAACACTGAAGCTTTCTTT. Translation: CASSLDSMRNTEAFF.

The J gene is TRBJ2-5, the V gene TRBV5-1; D is possibly TRBD1 or TRBD2 (6 bases each). The V gene lost 2 bases and the J gene lost 5 bases, with 13 bases spanning the gap. The CDR3 has 14 residues. From germline, CDR1 is SGHRS and CDR2 YFSETQ. CDR3 bases: TGCGCCAGCAGCTTCAGGGGCGGAGGGGAGACCCAGTACTTC. It translates to CASSFRGGGETQYF.

With respect to this clone: The same CDR3 also results from other DNA sequences found in this sample. The chain's CDR3 is CAWRTGGGYTF. Written as DNA, the CDR3 is TGTGCCTGGAGGACAGGGGGAGGCTACACCTTC. V gene TRBV30 combines with J gene TRBJ1-2; 9 nucleotides agree with TRBD1. Trimming at V came to 3 bases and at J to 8 bases, leaving 1 base not matched to a gene. The germline CDR1 and CDR2 sequences are GTSNPN and SVGIG (reference sequence). The CDR3 length is 11 residues.

V gene TRBV6-4 combines with J gene TRBJ1-5, with D possibly TRBD1 on 5 matching bases. Germline CDR1 MRHNA, CDR2 SNTAGT. The CDR3 spans 14 residues. V shed 3 bases and J shed 1 base, with 7 bases lying between them. In DNA, the CDR3 is TGTGCCAGCAGTGAGGAGGGGAGCAATCAGCCCCAGCATTTT. Its protein is CASSEEGSNQPQHF.

The chain is built from TRBV11-3 and TRBJ1-5; D remains ambiguous. V lost 1 base and J 5 bases, leaving 3 bases between the germline ends. The CDR3 is 12 amino acids. The germline V gene has CDR1 SGHNT and CDR2 YENEEA. As DNA, the CDR3 is TGTGCCAGCAGCTTAGTAGATCAGCCCCAGCATTTT. The encoded protein is CASSLVDQPQHF.

The table lists this clone with a few counts. The CDR3 bases are TGTGCCAGCAGCTTAGACTACGAGCAGTACTTC. This gives the protein CASSLDYEQYF. The chain couples TRBV7-8 to TRBJ2-7, with D unresolved. The length of the CDR3 is 11 residues. The germline V and J ends were trimmed by 1 base and 3 bases, with 1 base remaining between them. In germline, CDR1 is SGHVS, CDR2 FQNEAQ.

The V call is TRBV10-3, the J call TRBJ2-1, with 8 nucleotides matching TRBD2. V lost 5 bases, J lost 6 bases, and 12 bases stayed unmatched. The germline CDR1 and CDR2 sequences are ENHRY and SYGVKD. This CDR3 contains 16 residues. This CDR3 is CAISYEWREASNEQFF. The CDR3 bases are TGTGCCATCAGTTATGAGTGGCGGGAGGCCTCCAATGAGCAGTTCTTC.

V and J are TRBV19 and TRBJ1-5; perhaps TRBD1 as D (5 bases). Germline loops: CDR1 LNHDA, CDR2 SQIVND (reference sequence). The CDR3 has 13 residues. With 7 bases removed from V and 5 bases from J, the gap between germline ends came to 12 bases. The DNA of the CDR3 is TGTGCCAGTAACCCGGGACTAGATCAGCCCCAGCATTTT. Translated, it gives CASNPGLDQPQHF.

As DNA, the CDR3 is TGCGCCAGCAGCTCAGAACCTCAGGGGGCTGGCTACACCTTC. It codes for CASSSEPQGAGYTF. The chain recombines TRBV5-1 with TRBJ1-2; 8 nucleotides agree with TRBD1. This CDR3 contains 14 residues. Germline CDR1 is SGHRS and CDR2 is YFSETQ. V gave up 3 bases and J gave up 7 bases; unmatched junction bases: 8.

This clone occurred once. The rearrangement joins TRBV29-1 to TRBJ1-1, with unresolved D. CDR3 length equals 11 residues. Trimming cost V 5 bases and J 3 bases, with 7 bases left between them. Germline CDR1 SQVTM, CDR2 ANQGSEA. The CDR3 sequence is CSVNFYTEAFF. CDR3 nucleotide sequence: TGCAGCGTTAACTTCTACACTGAAGCTTTCTTT.

The chain recombines TRBV9 with TRBJ1-2; 10 bases align to TRBD1. Germline CDR1 is SGDLS and CDR2 is YYNGEE. This CDR3 has 15 residues. V was pared by 2 bases and J by 1 base, with 2 bases of the junction left unmatched. The CDR3: CASSVGQGINYGYTF. The CDR3 nucleotides read TGTGCCAGCAGCGTGGGACAGGGGATTAACTATGGCTACACCTTC.

The chain couples TRBV5-6 to TRBJ1-5; no clear D gene. CDR1 and CDR2 (germline): SGHDT, YYEEEE. This CDR3 is 16 amino acids long. Between the trimmed V and J ends, which lost 2 bases and 0 bases, there was a span of 12 bases. As DNA, the CDR3 is TGTGCCAGCAGCTTTAAGGAGGCCGATAGCAATCAGCCCCAGCATTTT. Residues: CASSFKEADSNQPQHF.

The CDR3 here is CASSPRVSERTGELFF. CDR3 coding DNA: TGTGCCAGTAGTCCCCGGGTCTCAGAGAGGACCGGGGAGCTGTTTTTT. J is TRBJ2-2 and V is TRBV19; D uncertain. Germline V gene data show CDR1 as LNHDA and CDR2 as SQIVND (reference sequence). Trimming pared 5 bases from V and 5 bases from J, leaving 18 bases between. CDR3 length: 16 residues.